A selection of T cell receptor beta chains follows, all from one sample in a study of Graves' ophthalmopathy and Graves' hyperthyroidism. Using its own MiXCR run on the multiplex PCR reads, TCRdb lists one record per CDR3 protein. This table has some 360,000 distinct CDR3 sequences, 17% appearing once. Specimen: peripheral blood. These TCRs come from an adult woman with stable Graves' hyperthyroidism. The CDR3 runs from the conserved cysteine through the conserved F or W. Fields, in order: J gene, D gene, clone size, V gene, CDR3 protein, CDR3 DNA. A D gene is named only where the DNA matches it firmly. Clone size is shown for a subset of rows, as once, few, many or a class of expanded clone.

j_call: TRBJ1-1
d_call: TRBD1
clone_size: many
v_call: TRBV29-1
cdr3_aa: CSGQQGSEAFF
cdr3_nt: TGCAGCGGACAACAGGGGAGCGAAGCTTTCTTT

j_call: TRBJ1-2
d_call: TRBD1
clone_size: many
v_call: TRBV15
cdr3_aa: CATSRDRGGGGYTF
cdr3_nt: TGTGCCACCAGCAGAGATCGAGGGGGCGGTGGCTACACCTTC

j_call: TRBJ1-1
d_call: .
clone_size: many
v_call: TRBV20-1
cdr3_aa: CSAKDRVAEAFF
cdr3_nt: TGCAGTGCTAAAGATCGTGTCGCTGAAGCTTTCTTT

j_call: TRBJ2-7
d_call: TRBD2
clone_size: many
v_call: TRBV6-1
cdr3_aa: CASSVLAESSYEQYF
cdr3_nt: TGTGCCAGCAGTGTGCTAGCGGAATCCTCCTACGAGCAGTACTTC

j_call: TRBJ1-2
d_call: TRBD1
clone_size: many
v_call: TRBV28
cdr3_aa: CASSWGTGVYGYTF
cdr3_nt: TGTGCCAGCAGTTGGGGGACAGGGGTCTATGGCTACACCTTC

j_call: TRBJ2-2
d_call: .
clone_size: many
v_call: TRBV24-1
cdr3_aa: CATSDFQRTNTGELFF
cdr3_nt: TGTGCCACCAGTGATTTTCAGCGGACGAACACCGGGGAGCTGTTTTTT

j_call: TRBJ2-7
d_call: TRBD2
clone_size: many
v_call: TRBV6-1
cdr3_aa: CASRELAGLTYEQYF
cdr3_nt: TGTGCCAGCAGGGAATTAGCGGGATTGACCTACGAGCAGTACTTC

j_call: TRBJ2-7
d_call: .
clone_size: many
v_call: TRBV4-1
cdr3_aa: CASSPTGASEQYF
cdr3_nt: TGCGCCAGCAGCCCGACAGGAGCCTCCGAGCAGTACTTC

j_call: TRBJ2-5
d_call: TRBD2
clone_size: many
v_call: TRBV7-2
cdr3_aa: CASSLGTSGRRETQYF
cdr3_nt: TGTGCCAGCAGCTTAGGGACTAGCGGGAGGAGGGAGACCCAGTACTTC

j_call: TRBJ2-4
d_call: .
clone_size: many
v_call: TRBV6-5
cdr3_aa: CASSSGSGRNIKYF
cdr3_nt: TGTGCCAGCAGTTCCGGGAGTGGTCGAAACATTAAGTACTTC

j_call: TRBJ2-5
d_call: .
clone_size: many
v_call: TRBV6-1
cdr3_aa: CASSEQEDQETQYF
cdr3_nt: TGTGCCAGCAGTGAACAGGAGGACCAAGAGACCCAGTACTTC

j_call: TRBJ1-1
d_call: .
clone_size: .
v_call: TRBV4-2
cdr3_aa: CASSQIQGAEAFF
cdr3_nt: TGTGCCAGCAGCCAAATACAGGGAGCTGAAGCTTTCTTT

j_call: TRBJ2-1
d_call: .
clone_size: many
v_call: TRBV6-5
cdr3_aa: CASSYSGLAVPNEQFF
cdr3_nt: TGTGCCAGCAGTTACTCGGGGCTAGCTGTTCCCAATGAGCAGTTCTTC

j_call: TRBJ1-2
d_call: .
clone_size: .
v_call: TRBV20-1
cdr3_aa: CSARDARDGYGYTF
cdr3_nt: TGCAGTGCTAGAGATGCCAGGGATGGTTATGGCTACACCTTC

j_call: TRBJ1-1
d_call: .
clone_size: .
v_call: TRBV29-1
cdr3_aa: CSVARGTDTEAIF
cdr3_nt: .

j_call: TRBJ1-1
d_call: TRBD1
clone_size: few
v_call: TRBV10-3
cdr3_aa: CAIKPRQGPNTEAFF
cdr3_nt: TGTGCCATCAAACCGAGACAGGGACCGAACACTGAAGCTTTCTTT

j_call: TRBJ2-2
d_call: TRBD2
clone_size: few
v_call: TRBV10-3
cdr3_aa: CAISGTSGTDGGELFF
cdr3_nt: TGTGCCATCAGTGGGACTAGCGGGACTGATGGCGGGGAGCTGTTTTTT

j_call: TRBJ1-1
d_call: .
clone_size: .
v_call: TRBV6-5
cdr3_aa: CASSYSLGRLNTEAFF
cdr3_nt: TGTGCCAGCAGTTACTCTCTCGGCAGGCTGAACACTGAAGCTTTCTTT

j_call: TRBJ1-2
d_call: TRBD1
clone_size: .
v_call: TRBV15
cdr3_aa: CATSRGQGQVGYGYTF
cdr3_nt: TGTGCCACCAGCAGAGGGCAAGGACAGGTGGGCTATGGCTACACCTTC

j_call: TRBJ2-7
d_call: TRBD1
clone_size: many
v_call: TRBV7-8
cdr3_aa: CASSFFYRGQETYEQYF
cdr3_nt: TGTGCCAGCAGCTTCTTTTACAGGGGACAGGAGACCTACGAGCAGTACTTC

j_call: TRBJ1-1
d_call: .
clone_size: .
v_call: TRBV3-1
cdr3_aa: CASSQVRMGGTEAFF
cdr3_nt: TGTGCCAGCAGCCAAGTGCGAATGGGTGGCACTGAAGCTTTCTTT

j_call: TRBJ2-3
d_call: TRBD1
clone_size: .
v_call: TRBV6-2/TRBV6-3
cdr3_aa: CASMGQGTSVWTDTQYF
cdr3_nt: TGTGCCAGCATGGGACAGGGGACATCGGTGTGGACAGATACGCAGTATTTT

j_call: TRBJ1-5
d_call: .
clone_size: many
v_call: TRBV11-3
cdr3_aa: CASSLDIAPSNNQPQHF
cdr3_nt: TGTGCCAGCAGCTTAGATATAGCCCCGAGCAACAATCAGCCCCAGCATTTT

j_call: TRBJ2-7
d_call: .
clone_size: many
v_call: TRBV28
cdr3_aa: CASSLRGNGIAYEQYF
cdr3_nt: TGTGCCAGCAGTTTAAGGGGAAACGGGATCGCCTACGAGCAGTACTTC

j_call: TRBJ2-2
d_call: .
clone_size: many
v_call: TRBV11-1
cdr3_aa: CASSLALGGGRDDTGELFF
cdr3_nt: TGTGCCAGCAGCTTAGCATTGGGAGGGGGCCGGGACGACACCGGGGAGCTGTTTTTT

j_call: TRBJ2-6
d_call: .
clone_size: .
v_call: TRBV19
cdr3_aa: CASSIVPMTVSGANVLTF
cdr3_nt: TGTGCCAGTAGTATTGTTCCCATGACGGTCTCTGGGGCCAACGTCCTGACTTTC

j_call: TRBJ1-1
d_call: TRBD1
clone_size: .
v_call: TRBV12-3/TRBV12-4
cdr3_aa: CASSFQGVNTEAFF
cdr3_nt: TGTGCCAGCAGTTTCCAGGGGGTGAACACTGAGGCTTTCTTT

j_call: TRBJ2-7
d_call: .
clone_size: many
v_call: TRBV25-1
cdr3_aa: CASSEQNSYEQYF
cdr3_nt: TGTGCCAGCAGTGAACAAAATAGCTACGAGCAGTACTTC

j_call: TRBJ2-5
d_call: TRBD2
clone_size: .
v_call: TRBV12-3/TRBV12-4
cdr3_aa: CASSLEQTSGMQETQYF
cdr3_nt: TGTGCCAGCAGTTTAGAGCAGACTAGCGGGATGCAAGAGACCCAGTACTTC

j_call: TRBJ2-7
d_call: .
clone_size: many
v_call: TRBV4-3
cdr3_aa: CASSQERGGEQYF
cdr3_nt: TGCGCCAGCAGCCAAGAACGGGGTGGCGAGCAGTACTTC

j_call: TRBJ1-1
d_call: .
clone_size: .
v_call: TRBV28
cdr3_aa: CASSLTVYTEAFF
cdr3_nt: TGTGCCAGCAGTTTAACGGTTTACACTGAAGCTTTCTTT

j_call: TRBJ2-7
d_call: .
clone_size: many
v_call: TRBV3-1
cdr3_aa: CASSQVRSEQYF
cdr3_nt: TGTGCCAGCAGCCAAGTACGGAGCGAGCAGTACTTC

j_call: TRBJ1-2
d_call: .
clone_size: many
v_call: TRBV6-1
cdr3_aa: CASSDQTVYGYTF
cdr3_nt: TGTGCCAGCAGTGACCAGACAGTTTATGGCTACACCTTC

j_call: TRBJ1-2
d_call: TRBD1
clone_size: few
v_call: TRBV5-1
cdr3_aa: CASSSRPYVQGLRDSNYGYTF
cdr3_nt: TGCGCCAGCAGCTCCCGCCCGTATGTACAGGGGCTAAGGGACAGCAACTATGGCTACACCTTC

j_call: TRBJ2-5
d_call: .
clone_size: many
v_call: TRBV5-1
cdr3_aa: CASSFLGKWEETQYF
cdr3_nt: TGCGCCAGCAGCTTCTTGGGCAAATGGGAAGAGACCCAGTACTTC

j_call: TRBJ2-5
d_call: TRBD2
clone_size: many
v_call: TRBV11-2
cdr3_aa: CASSWTSGGNQETQYF
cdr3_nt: TGTGCCAGCAGCTGGACTAGCGGGGGAAACCAAGAGACCCAGTACTTC

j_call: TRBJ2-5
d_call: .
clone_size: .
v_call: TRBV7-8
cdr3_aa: CASSWGWRQETQYF
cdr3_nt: TGTGCCAGCAGCTGGGGCTGGAGGCAAGAGACCCAGTACTTC

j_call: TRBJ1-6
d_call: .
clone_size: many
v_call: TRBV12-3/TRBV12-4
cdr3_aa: CASSLDSFNSPLHF
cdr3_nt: TGTGCCAGCAGTTTAGATTCCTTTAATTCACCCCTCCACTTT

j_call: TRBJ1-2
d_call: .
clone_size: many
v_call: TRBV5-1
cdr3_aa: CASSLGDTGNNYGYTF
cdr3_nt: TGCGCCAGCAGCTTGGGAGACACCGGGAATAACTATGGCTACACCTTC

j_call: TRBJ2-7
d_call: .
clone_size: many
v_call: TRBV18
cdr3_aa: CASSPEGHDYEQYF
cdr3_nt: TGTGCCAGCTCACCCGAGGGACATGATTACGAGCAGTACTTC

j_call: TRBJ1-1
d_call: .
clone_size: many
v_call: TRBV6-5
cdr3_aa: CASSYRHWNTEAFF
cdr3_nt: TGTGCCAGCAGTTACCGACACTGGAACACTGAAGCTTTCTTT

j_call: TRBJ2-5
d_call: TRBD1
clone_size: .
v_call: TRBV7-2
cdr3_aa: CASSLGGTGDETQYF
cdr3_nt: TGTGCCAGCAGCTTAGGGGGGACAGGGGATGAGACCCAGTACTTC

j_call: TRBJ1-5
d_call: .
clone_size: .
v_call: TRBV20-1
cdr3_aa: CSARAPDGNQPQHF
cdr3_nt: TGCAGTGCTAGAGCCCCAGACGGAAATCAGCCCCAGCATTTT

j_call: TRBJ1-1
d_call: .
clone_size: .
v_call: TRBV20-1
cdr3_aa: CSARGPGRGYTEAFF
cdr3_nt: TGCAGTGCTAGAGGTCCAGGGAGGGGGTACACTGAAGCTTTCTTT

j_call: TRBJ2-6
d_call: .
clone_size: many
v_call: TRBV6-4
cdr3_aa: CASSQDNSGANVLTF
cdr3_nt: TGTGCCAGCAGCCAAGACAACTCTGGGGCCAACGTCCTGACTTTC

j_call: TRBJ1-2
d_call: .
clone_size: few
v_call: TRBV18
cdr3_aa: CASSPLDQRNYGYTF
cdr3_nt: TGTGCCAGCTCACCACTAGACCAGAGAAACTATGGCTACACCTTC

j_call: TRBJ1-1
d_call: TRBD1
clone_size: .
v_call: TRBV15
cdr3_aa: CATSRGQGLNTEAFF
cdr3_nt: TGTGCCACCAGCAGGGGACAGGGCCTGAACACTGAAGCTTTCTTT

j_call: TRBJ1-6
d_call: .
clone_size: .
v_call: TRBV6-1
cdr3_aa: CASSDLSGSSSPLHF
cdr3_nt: TGTGCCAGCAGCGATTTAAGTGGTTCTAGCTCACCCCTCCACTTT

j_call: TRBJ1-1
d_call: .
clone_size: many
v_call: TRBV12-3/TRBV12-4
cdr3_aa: CASSPTGRNTEAFF
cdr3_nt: TGTGCCAGCAGTCCTACGGGTCGGAACACTGAAGCTTTCTTT

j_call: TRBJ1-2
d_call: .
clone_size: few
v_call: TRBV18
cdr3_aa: CASSPPGGQGYTF
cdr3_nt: TGTGCCAGCTCACCCCCGGGGGGCCAGGGCTACACCTTC

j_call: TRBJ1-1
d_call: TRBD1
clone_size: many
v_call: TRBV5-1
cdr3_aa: CASSLGQGRGEAFF
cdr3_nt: TGCGCCAGCAGCTTGGGACAGGGTAGGGGCGAAGCTTTCTTT